The entry below gives a single T cell receptor (beta chain) sequence along with its context. The assay was immunoSEQ multiplex PCR, and TCRdb's table has in-frame clones only and misses some. The table includes under 85,000 clones, roughly 90% detected once. The CDR3 totals 14 residues. Looked up from germline, CDR1 is MNHEY and CDR2 is SVGEGT. The germline V and J ends were trimmed by 6 bases and 8 bases, with 16 bases remaining between them. These data belong to a study of blood T cell repertoires in COVID-19. Study-level information: Acute and convalescent COVID-19 samples came from the United States, Italy and Spain. T cells, B-cell-depleted T cells, or PBMCs provided the cDNA or gDNA that served as material.

The sequence came from a man older than 75 in a cohort sampled during active COVID-19. The chain recombines TRBV6-2 or TRBV6-3 with TRBJ1-4; D uncertain. The sequencing input was peripheral blood. The CDR3 nucleotides are TGTGCCAGCAGCTCCTACTCAGGAGGCGAAAAACTGTTTTTT. It translates to CASSSYSGGEKLFF.